A single sample gave rise to the 15 T cell receptor beta chains below, sequenced in a study of T cell repertoires in cytomegalovirus infection. Each CDR3 protein is one row after TCRdb ran MiXCR on the reads. The sample includes about 130,000 distinct CDR3 sequences, roughly a quarter seen only once; the top ten take 30% to 35%. Antigens of these TCRs are unknown. Sequenced input: PBMCs, sequenced either directly or after in vitro stimulation (not recorded which). The receptor set was obtained from a human donor in good health (CMV status not recorded). Some clones in this sample may be carry-over from other donors' samples.

There are many counts of this clonotype. V gene TRBV7-2 combines with J gene TRBJ2-7; maybe TRBD2 (5 bases). The CDR3 covers 11 residues. V lost 7 bases and J 7 bases, leaving 11 bases between the germline ends. Germline assignment: CDR1 SGHTA and CDR2 FQGNSA. The CDR3 DNA reads TGTGCCAGCATCCGGGGAGAGGAGCAGTACTTC. Its translation: CASIRGEEQYF.

This clonotype was seen a handful of times. The chain links TRBV7-2 to TRBJ2-7, with 11 bases that match TRBD1. The ends lost 3 bases at V and 3 bases at J; junction bases unmatched: 1. Germline loops: CDR1 SGHTA, CDR2 FQGNSA. The CDR3 runs to 14 residues. Here the CDR3 DNA reads TGTGCCAGCAGCTTGGACAGGGGGCGCTACGAGCAGTACTTC. This translates into CASSLDRGRYEQYF.

The chain couples TRBV24-1 to TRBJ1-2; D remains unclear. The germline V gene has CDR1 KGHDR and CDR2 SFDVKD. Trimming pared 5 bases from V and 0 bases from J, leaving 12 bases between. This CDR3 is 15 amino acids long. This CDR3 is CATSALAGANYGYTF. The CDR3 DNA reads TGTGCCACCAGTGCCTTGGCCGGTGCTAACTATGGCTACACCTTC.

This clonotype came up a few times. The rearrangement links TRBV2 to TRBJ2-3, with D uncertain. V was trimmed by 4 bases and J by 4 bases, leaving 12 bases between them. There are 14 residues in the CDR3. Germline V lookup: CDR1 SNHLY, CDR2 FYNNEI. The CDR3 region is CASSAGLGPDTQYF. In DNA form, the CDR3 reads TGTGCCAGCAGTGCAGGTCTCGGTCCAGATACGCAGTATTTT.

The rearrangement links TRBV6-2 or TRBV6-3 to TRBJ2-1, with TRBD2 identical over 11 bases. Unmatched junction bases numbered 7, after V lost 0 bases and J lost 9 bases. CDR1 is MNHEY, CDR2 SVGEGT, per germline. The CDR3 has 16 residues. For the CDR3, the DNA is TGTGCCAGCAGTTACTCGGGTAGCGGGAGGGCCGGTGAGCAGTTCTTC. This encodes CASSYSGSGRAGEQFF.

This chain links TRBV20-1 with TRBJ1-1, with a tentative D call TRBD1 (5 bases). The CDR3 is 15 residues long. V was cut by 1 base and J by 5 bases, with 17 bases left in between. The germline V gene has CDR1 DFQATT and CDR2 SNEGSKA (reference sequence). In nucleotides, the CDR3 is TGCAGTGCTAGAGCTGAACTAGGGGTGGGGACTGAAGCTTTCTTT. This translates into CSARAELGVGTEAFF.

This clonotype came up a few times. V usage is TRBV7-2 and J usage is TRBJ2-7, with D perhaps matching TRBD2 (6 bases). Per the germline V gene, CDR1 is SGHTA and CDR2 is FQGNSA. The CDR3 length is 13 residues. V lost 3 bases and J lost 5, with 11 bases in between. CDR3 sequence reads: CASSFTRENEQYF. The CDR3 bases are TGTGCCAGCAGCTTTACACGGGAGAACGAGCAGTACTTC.

This clonotype was picked up a small number of times. CDR3 in amino acids: CASTETMNTGELFF. CDR3 coding DNA: TGCGCCAGCACCGAGACTATGAACACCGGGGAGCTGTTTTTT. The chain combines TRBV10-2 with TRBJ2-2; D is possibly TRBD2 (5 bases). Trimming cost V 7 bases and J 1 base, with 10 bases left between them. The CDR3 has 14 amino acids. Germline V lookup: CDR1 WSHSY, CDR2 SAAADI.

The chain carries TRBV20-1 and TRBJ2-3; TRBD1 is a possible D gene (5 bases). This CDR3 contains 13 residues. V shed 4 bases and J shed 0 bases, with 8 bases lying between them. The germline V gene has CDR1 DFQATT and CDR2 SNEGSKA (reference sequence). In DNA, the CDR3 is TGCAGTGCTAACAGGCCTAGCACAGATACGCAGTATTTT. As protein: CSANRPSTDTQYF.

The table lists this clonotype with many counts. J is TRBJ2-7 and V is TRBV28; D is perhaps TRBD1 or TRBD2 (5 bases each). Trimming cost V 5 bases and J 2 bases, with 13 bases left between them. CDR3 length equals 14 residues. Germline values: CDR1 MDHEN, CDR2 SYDVKM. CDR3 loop: CASSPEVRAYEQYF. CDR3 nucleotides: TGTGCCAGCAGTCCGGAGGTCAGGGCCTACGAGCAGTACTTC.

In its sample, this clonotype was seen many times. J is TRBJ1-5 and V is TRBV27; D remains ambiguous. Trimming removed 5 bases at V and 6 bases at J, with 8 bases between. CDR1 is MNHEY, CDR2 SMNVEV, per germline (reference sequence). CDR3 size: 12 residues. In nucleotides, the CDR3 is TGTGCCAGCAGTCGCCCCGGTCAGCCCCAGCATTTT. Protein sequence: CASSRPGQPQHF.

The chain couples TRBV6-2 or TRBV6-3 to TRBJ2-3, with D maybe TRBD2 (6 bases). Germline V CDR1 and CDR2: MNHEY, SVGEGT. The V end lost 8 bases, the J end lost 0 bases, and 9 bases lay between the germline ends. The CDR3 extends over 13 amino acids. CDR3 bases: TGTGCCAGCGAGGCGGGGAGCACAGATACGCAGTATTTT. The encoded protein is CASEAGSTDTQYF.

This clonotype occurred many times. The J gene is TRBJ2-1, the V gene TRBV7-2; D is uncertain. V lost 5 bases and J 7 bases, leaving 12 bases between the germline ends. This CDR3 comprises 13 residues. The germline gives CDR1 SGHTA, CDR2 FQGNSA. The CDR3, as DNA: TGTGCCAGCAGCCCCAGGCGAAGGAATGAGCAGTTCTTC. Residues: CASSPRRRNEQFF. The full variable domain, its missing parts supplied by reference TRBV7-2 and TRBJ2-1, is GAGVSQSPSNKVTEKGKDVELRCDPISGHTALYWYRQSLGQGLEFLIYFQGNSAPDKSGLPSDRFSAERTGGSVSTLTIQRTQQEDSAVYLCASSPRRRNEQFFGPGTRLTVL.

In this sample, this clonotype turned up a few times. The CDR3 is CASSLRDSPLHF. Written as DNA, the CDR3 is TGTGCCAGCAGCTTAAGGGATTCACCCCTCCACTTT. The chain combines TRBV11-2 with TRBJ1-6; D remains ambiguous. CDR1 and CDR2 from the germline V gene are SGHAT and FQNNGV. Trimming left V 2 bases short and J 8 bases short, with 4 bases between. The CDR3 totals 12 residues.

This clonotype was counted at least ten times. The chain links TRBV7-2 to TRBJ1-6, with D unresolved. The CDR3 runs 15 residues. Trimming shortened V by 5 bases and J by 7 bases, and 15 bases separated the two germline ends. Germline V gene data show CDR1 as SGHTA and CDR2 as FQGNSA. The CDR3 DNA is TGTGCCAGCAGCCCTGGACCGCTGGGCAATTCACCCCTCCACTTT. Its translation: CASSPGPLGNSPLHF.